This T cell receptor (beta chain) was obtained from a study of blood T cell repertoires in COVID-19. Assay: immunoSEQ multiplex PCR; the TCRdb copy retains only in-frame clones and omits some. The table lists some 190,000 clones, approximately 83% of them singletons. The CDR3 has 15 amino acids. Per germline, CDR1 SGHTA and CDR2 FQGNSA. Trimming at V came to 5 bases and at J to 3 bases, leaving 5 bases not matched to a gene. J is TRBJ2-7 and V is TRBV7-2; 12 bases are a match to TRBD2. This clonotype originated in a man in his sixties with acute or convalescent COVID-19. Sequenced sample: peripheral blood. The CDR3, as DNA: TGTGCCAGCAGCCGCACTAGCGGGAGGATCTACGAGCAGTACTTC. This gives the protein CASSRTSGRIYEQYF. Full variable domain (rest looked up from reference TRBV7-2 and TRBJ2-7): GAGVSQSPSNKVTEKGKDVELRCDPISGHTALYWYRQSLGQGLEFLIYFQGNSAPDKSGLPSDRFSAERTGGSVSTLTIQRTQQEDSAVYLCASSRTSGRIYEQYFGPGTRLTVT.